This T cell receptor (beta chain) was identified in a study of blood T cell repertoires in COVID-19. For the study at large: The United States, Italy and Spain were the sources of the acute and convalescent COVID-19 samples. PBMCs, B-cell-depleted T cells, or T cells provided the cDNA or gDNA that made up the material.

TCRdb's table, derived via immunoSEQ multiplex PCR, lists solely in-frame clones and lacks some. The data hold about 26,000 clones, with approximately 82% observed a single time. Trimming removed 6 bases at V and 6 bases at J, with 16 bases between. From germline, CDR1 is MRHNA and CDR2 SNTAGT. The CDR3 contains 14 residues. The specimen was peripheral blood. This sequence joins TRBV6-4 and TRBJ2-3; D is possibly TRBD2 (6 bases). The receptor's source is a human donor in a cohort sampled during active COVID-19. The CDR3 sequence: CASSPTGVGDTQYF. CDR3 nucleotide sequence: TGTGCCAGCAGCCCGACGGGAGTGGGGGATACGCAGTATTTT.